The entry that follows covers one T cell receptor beta chain sequence. Its antigen remains unidentified. A much larger clone lies one base from this, so it may be a read error. The data belong to a study of tumor-infiltrating lymphocytes in primary liver carcinoma. At the level of the study: Stage T1-T3 N0M0 tumors spanned roughly 4.2 to 11 cm. Notes on the study in general: Tumor region pairs shared more overlap than did tumor-adjacent and tumor-blood pairs.

Making TCR beta cDNA involved around 500 ng total RNA and a constant-region primer. Amplification in three nested multiplex PCR rounds with slightly modified ARM-PCR gave rise to TCR beta libraries. The two initial PCR rounds, around 10 cycles each, used TRBV1-TRBV30 forward and C-beta reverse primers. In TCRdb, the multiplex PCR reads were re-called with MiXCR into one record per CDR3 protein. The sample includes 330,000 or so distinct CDR3 sequences, about two thirds of them seen just once. Blood RNA came from unsorted whole blood; germline DNA was also extracted. Patients showed chronic HBV infection and an absence of prior treatment. Blood samples of four milliliters were drawn preoperatively. V lost 2 bases and J lost 9, with 11 bases in between. CDR1 and CDR2 (germline): MNHEY, SVGAGI. The CDR3 sequence is 13 residues long.

Sequenced material: peripheral blood. The clonotype was recovered from a man aged 40-49 years with primary liver carcinoma and hepatitis B virus infection. The chain recombines TRBV6-5 with TRBJ2-1, with D tentatively TRBD2 (5 bases). The CDR3 DNA reads as TGTGCCAGCAGTTACAGTTTCCGGGGTGAGCAGTTCTTC. Translating gives CASSYSFRGEQFF.